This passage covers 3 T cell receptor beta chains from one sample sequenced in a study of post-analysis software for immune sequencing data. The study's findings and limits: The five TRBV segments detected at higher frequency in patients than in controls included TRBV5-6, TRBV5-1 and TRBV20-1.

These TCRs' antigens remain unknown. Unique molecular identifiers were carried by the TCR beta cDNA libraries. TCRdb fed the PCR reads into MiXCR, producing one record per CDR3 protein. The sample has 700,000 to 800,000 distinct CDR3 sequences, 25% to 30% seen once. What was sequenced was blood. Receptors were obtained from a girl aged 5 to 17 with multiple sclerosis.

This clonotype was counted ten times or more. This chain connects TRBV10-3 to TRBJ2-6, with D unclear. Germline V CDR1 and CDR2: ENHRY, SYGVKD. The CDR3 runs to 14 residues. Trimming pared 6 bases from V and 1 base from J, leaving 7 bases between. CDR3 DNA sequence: TGTGCCATCAGCCTGGGATCTGGGGCCAACGTCCTGACTTTC. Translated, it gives CAISLGSGANVLTF.

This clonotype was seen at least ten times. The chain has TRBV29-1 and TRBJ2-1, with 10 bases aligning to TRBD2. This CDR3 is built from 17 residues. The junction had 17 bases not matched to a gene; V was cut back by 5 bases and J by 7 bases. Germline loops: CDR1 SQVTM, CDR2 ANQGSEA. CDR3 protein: CSVSLAGVKVWRNEQFF. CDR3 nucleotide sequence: TGCAGCGTTTCGCTAGCGGGAGTGAAGGTCTGGCGAAATGAGCAGTTCTTC.

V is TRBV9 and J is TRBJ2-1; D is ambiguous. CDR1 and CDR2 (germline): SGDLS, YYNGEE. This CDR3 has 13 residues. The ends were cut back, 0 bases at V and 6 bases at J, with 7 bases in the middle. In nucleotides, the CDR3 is TGTGCCAGCAGCGTAGTTACGGGCAATGAGCAGTTCTTC. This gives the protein CASSVVTGNEQFF.